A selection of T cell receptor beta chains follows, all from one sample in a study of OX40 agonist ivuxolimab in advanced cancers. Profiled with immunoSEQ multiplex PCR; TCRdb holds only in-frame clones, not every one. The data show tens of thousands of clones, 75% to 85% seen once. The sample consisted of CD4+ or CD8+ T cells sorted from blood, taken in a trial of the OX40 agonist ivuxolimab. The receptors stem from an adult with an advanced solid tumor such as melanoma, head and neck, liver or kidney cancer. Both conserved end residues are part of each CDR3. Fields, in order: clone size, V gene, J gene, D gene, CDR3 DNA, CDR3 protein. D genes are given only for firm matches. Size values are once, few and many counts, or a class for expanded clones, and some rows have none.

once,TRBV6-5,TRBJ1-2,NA,TGTGCCAGCAGTTACGACCCGACGATTCGGGGCTACACCTTC,CASSYDPTIRGYTF
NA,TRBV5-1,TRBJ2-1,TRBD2,TGCGCCAGCAGCTTGGCTAGCGGGAGGAACTACAATGAGCAGTTCTTC,CASSLASGRNYNEQFF
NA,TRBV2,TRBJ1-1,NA,TGTGCCAGCAGTGTGCACGTTGAAGCTTTCTTT,CASSVHVEAFF
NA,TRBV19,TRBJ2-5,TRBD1,TGTGCCAGGAGGGACAGGGGGCGTCGTTCGGAGACCCAGTACTTC,CARRDRGRRSETQYF
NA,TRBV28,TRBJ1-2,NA,TGTGCCAGCCTACAGCTTCCGTATGGCTACACCTTC,CASLQLPYGYTF
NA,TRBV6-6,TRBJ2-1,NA,TGTGCCACCCGGGGGGACAACCTGGGCAATGAGCAGTTCTTC,CATRGDNLGNEQFF
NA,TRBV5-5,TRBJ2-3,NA,TGTGCCAGCACCCAGTGGAGGGGCGCAGATACGCAGTATTTT,CASTQWRGADTQYF
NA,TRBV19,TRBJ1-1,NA,TGTGCCAGTAGTCCGTCGGGTCCCAGATGGGCTTTCTTT,CASSPSGPRWAFF
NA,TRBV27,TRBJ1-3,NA,TGTGCCAGCAGCCGGACTCCTGGAAACACCATATATTTT,CASSRTPGNTIYF
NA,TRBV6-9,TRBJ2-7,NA,TGTGCCAGCAGTATGGACGGGGCTCGCGAGCAGTACTTC,CASSMDGAREQYF
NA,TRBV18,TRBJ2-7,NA,TGTGCCAGCTCACCACCGGGACCGCACTACGAGCAGTACTTC,CASSPPGPHYEQYF
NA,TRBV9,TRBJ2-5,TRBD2,TGTGCCAGCAGTCCTGGACTAGCGGCAGAGACCCAGTACTTC,CASSPGLAAETQYF
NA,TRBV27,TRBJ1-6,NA,TGTGCCAGCAGCGGGCAGGGTGGAGCGCCCTATAATTCACCCCTCCACTTT,CASSGQGGAPYNSPLHF
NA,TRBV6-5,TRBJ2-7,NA,TGTGCCAGCAGTTACTCCTTTAGGTACGAGCAGTACTTC,CASSYSFRYEQYF
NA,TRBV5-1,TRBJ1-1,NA,TGCGCCAGCAGCTTATTAGGAGGGGAGAACACTGAAGCTTTCTTT,CASSLLGGENTEAFF
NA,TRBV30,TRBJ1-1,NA,TGTGCCTGGAGTAATCGGTTTGAAGCTTTCTTT,CAWSNRFEAFF
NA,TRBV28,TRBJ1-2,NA,TGTGCCAGCAGATTTTCCGGGAGCCGGGGCTACACCTTC,CASRFSGSRGYTF
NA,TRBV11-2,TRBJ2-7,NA,TGTGCCAGCAGACAAACAGGGCCCTACGAGCAGTACTTC,CASRQTGPYEQYF
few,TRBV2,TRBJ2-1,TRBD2,TGTGCCAGCAGTGGACTAGCGGGAGCATCTGAGCAGTTCTTC,CASSGLAGASEQFF
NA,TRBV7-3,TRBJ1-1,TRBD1,TGTGCCAGCAGCTTAGGACAGGGGACTCTCGTCGCTTTCTTT,CASSLGQGTLVAFF
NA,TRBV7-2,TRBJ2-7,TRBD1,TGTGCCAGCAGCAAAGACAGGGACGAGCAGTACTTC,CASSKDRDEQYF
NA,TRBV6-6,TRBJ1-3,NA,TGTGCCACACACCCGCAGAACTCTGGAAACACCATATATTTT,CATHPQNSGNTIYF
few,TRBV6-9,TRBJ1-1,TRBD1,TGTGCCAGCAACCGACAGGGTAGCACTGAAGCTTTCTTT,CASNRQGSTEAFF
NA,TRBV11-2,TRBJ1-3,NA,TGTGCCAGCAGCCAAGGCCAGGCACGCCTAAGCTCTGGAAACACCATATATTTT,CASSQGQARLSSGNTIYF
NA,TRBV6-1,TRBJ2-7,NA,TGTGCCAGCAGGGCGGGGAACGGAGGGCAGTACTTC,CASRAGNGGQYF
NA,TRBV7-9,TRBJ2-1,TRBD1,TGTGCCAGCAGCCTACGGACAGGTTCCGGGTACAATGAGCAGTTCTTC,CASSLRTGSGYNEQFF
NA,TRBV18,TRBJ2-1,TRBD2,TGTGCCAGCTCACCAGGACTAGCGGAGCATGAGCAGTTCTTC,CASSPGLAEHEQFF
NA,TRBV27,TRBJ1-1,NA,TGTGCCAGCAGTTTACGGAGGGGACAGAACACTGAAGCTTTCTTT,CASSLRRGQNTEAFF
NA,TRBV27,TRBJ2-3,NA,TGTGCCAGCAGTTTATGGAGGACGAGCCGAGGTGATACGCAGTATTTT,CASSLWRTSRGDTQYF
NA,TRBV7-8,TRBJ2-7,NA,TGTGCCAGCAGTGGGGGTTGGGAAGGCGAGCAGTACTTC,CASSGGWEGEQYF
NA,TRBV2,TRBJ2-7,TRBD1,TGTGCCAGCAGTGGACAGGGCTACGAGCAGTACTTC,CASSGQGYEQYF
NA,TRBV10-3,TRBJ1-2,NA,TGTGCCATCAGTGAGTCAGAGAATAACTATGGCTACACCTTC,CAISESENNYGYTF
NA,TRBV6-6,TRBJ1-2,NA,TGTGCCAGCAGCCAAGGACAGCGGTATGGCTACACCTTC,CASSQGQRYGYTF
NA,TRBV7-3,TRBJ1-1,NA,TGTGCCAGCAGCCCAGGGCACAGCAAGGATGAAGCTTTCTTT,CASSPGHSKDEAFF
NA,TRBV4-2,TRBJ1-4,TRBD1,TGTGCCAGCAGCCGCCAGACAGGGATTAATGAAAAACTGTTTTTT,CASSRQTGINEKLFF
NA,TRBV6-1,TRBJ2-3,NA,TGTGCCAGCAGTGCCTATGGGCCAAGGGGAGATACGCAGTATTTT,CASSAYGPRGDTQYF
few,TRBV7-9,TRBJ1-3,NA,TGTGCCAGCAGCTTAGTGTGGGGGTCTGGAAACACCATATATTTT,CASSLVWGSGNTIYF
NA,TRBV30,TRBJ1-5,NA,TGTGCCTGGGGAGGCCGAAATCAGCCCCAGCATTTT,CAWGGRNQPQHF
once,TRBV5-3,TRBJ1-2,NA,TGTGCCAGAAGCGTACTACGGCAGGGGTTTGAGGGCTACACCTTC,CARSVLRQGFEGYTF
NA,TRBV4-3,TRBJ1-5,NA,TGCGCCAGCAGCCAAGATGTAGGGGGGACGAGGCAGCCCCAGCATTTT,CASSQDVGGTRQPQHF
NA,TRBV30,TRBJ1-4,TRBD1,TGTGCCTGGAGTAGACCCGGGACAGGGGATGAAAAACTGTTTTTT,CAWSRPGTGDEKLFF
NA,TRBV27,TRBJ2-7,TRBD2,TGTGCCAGCACCCGTACCGGGACTACATACGAGCAGTACTTC,CASTRTGTTYEQYF
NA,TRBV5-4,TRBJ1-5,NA,TGTGCCAGCAGCTTCCTATCCGGGGATTATCAGCCCCAGCATTTT,CASSFLSGDYQPQHF
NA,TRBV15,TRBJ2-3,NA,TGTGCCACCAGCAGAGATAGTGCAGATACGCAGTATTTT,CATSRDSADTQYF
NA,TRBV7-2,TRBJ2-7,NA,TGTGCCAGCAGCTTGGGAGATTCCTACGAGCAGTACTTC,CASSLGDSYEQYF
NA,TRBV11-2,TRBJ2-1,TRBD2,TGTGCCAGCAGCACCTCGGGGCGGGGGAGCTCCTACAATGAGCAGTTCTTC,CASSTSGRGSSYNEQFF
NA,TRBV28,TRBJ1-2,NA,TGTGCCAGCCGAATGGGGCCCAGCTATGGCTACACCTTC,CASRMGPSYGYTF
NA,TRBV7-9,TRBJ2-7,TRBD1,TGTGCCAGCAGCTCGGATTACGGGACAGTCAGGAACTACGAGCAGTACTTC,CASSSDYGTVRNYEQYF
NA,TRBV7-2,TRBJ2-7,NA,TGTGCCAGCAGTACAGGGGGGGCTGGCTCCTACGAGCAGTACTTC,CASSTGGAGSYEQYF
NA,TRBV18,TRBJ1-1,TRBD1,TGTGCCAGCCCTAACCCAGGGGGCCGGGGCACTGAAGCTTTCTTT,CASPNPGGRGTEAFF
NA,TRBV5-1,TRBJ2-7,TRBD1,TGCGCCAGCAGCTCCCGAACAGGGGACTACGAGCAGTACTTC,CASSSRTGDYEQYF